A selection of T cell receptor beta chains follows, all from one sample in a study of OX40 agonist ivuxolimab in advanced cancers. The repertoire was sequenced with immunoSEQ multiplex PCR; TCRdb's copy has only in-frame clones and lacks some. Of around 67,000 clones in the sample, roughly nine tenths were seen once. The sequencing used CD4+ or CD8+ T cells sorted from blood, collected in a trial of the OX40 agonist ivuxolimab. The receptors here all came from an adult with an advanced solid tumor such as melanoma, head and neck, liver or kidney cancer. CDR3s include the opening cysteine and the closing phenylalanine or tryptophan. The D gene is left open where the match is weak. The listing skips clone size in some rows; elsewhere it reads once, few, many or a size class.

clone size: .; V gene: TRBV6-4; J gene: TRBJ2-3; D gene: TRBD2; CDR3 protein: CASSDWAGGSDTQYF; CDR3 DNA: TGTGCCAGCAGTGACTGGGCGGGGGGCTCAGATACGCAGTATTTT
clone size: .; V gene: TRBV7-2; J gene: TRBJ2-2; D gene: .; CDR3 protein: CASSLVGNTGELFF; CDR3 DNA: TGTGCCAGCAGCTTAGTAGGCAACACCGGGGAGCTGTTTTTT
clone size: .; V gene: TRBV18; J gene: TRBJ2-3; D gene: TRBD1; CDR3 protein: CASSPRQGIGTDTQYF; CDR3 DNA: TGTGCCAGCTCACCCCGACAGGGGATAGGCACAGATACGCAGTATTTT
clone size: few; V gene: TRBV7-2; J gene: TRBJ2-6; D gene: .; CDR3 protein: CASSRAVSGANVLTF; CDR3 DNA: TGTGCCAGCAGCCGAGCAGTCTCTGGGGCCAACGTCCTGACTTTC
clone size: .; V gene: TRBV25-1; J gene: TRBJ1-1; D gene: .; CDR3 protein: CASSEYGGTAGLEAFF; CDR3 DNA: TGTGCCAGCAGTGAATACGGGGGTACGGCGGGGCTTGAAGCTTTCTTT
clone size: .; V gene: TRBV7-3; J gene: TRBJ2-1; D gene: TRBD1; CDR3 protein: CASSLAQGINEQFF; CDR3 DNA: TGTGCCAGCAGCCTAGCACAGGGGATCAATGAGCAGTTCTTC
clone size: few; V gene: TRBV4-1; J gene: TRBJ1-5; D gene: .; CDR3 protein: CASSQDEGGGNQPQHF; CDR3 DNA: TGCGCCAGCAGCCAAGATGAGGGGGGGGGCAATCAGCCCCAGCATTTT
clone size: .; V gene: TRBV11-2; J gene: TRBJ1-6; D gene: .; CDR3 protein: CASSLESTWGSPLHF; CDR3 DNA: TGTGCCAGCAGCTTAGAGAGCACCTGGGGTTCACCCCTCCACTTT
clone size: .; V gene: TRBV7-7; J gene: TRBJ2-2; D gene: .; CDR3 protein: CASSTDNTGELFF; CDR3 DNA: TGTGCTAGCAGCACGGACAACACCGGGGAGCTGTTTTTT
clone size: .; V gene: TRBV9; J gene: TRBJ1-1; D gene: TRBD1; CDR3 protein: CASSPRGGQMNTEAFF; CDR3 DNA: TGTGCCAGCAGCCCCAGGGGGGGCCAGATGAACACTGAAGCTTTCTTT
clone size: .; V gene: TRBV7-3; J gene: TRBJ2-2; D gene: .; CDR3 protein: CASSLTGAGPNTGELFF; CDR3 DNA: TGTGCCAGCAGCTTAACAGGGGCGGGGCCGAACACCGGGGAGCTGTTTTTT
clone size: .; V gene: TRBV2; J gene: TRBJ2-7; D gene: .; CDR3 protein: CASRADGRHEQYF; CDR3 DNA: TGTGCCAGCAGGGCTGACGGGCGGCACGAGCAGTACTTC
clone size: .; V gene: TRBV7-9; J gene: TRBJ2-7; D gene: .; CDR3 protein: CASSGFPRGQRPAHEQYF; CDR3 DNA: TGTGCCAGCAGCGGATTCCCTCGCGGACAGCGTCCCGCCCACGAGCAGTACTTC
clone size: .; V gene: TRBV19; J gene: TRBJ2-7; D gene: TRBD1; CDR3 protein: CASSIWETGNDEQYF; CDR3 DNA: TGTGCCAGTAGTATTTGGGAGACAGGGAACGACGAGCAGTACTTC
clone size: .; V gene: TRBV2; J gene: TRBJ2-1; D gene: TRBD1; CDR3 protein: CASSRQGINYNEQFF; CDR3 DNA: TGTGCCAGCAGTCGACAGGGGATAAACTACAATGAGCAGTTCTTC
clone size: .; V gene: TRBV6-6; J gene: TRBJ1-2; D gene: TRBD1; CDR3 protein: CASSRTGTGYGYTF; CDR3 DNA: TGTGCCAGCAGCCGAACCGGGACAGGGTATGGCTACACCTTC
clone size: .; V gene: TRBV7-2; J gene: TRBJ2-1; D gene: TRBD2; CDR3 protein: CAISELAGYNEQFF; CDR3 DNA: TGTGCCATTTCGGAGCTAGCGGGGTACAATGAGCAGTTCTTC
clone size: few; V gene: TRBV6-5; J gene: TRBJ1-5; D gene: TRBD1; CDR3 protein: CASSYRQGARWHF; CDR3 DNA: TGTGCCAGCAGTTACCGACAGGGGGCCCGTTGGCATTTT
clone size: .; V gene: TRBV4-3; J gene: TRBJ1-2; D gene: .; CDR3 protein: CASSQDQEDKYYGYTF; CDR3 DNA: TGCGCCAGCAGCCAAGATCAGGAGGACAAGTACTATGGCTACACCTTC
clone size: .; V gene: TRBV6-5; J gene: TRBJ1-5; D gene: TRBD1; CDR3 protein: CASSADRGGNQPQHF; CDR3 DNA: TGTGCCAGCAGTGCGGACAGGGGTGGCAATCAGCCCCAGCATTTT
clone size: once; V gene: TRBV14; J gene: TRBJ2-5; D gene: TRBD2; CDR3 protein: CASRLDGRGYQETQYF; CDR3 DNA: TGTGCCAGCAGGCTTGACGGGAGGGGGTACCAAGAGACCCAGTACTTC
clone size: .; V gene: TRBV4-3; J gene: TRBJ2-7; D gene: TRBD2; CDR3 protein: CASSQEASGRLYEQYF; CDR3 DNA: TGCGCCAGCAGCCAAGAGGCTAGCGGGAGGTTGTACGAGCAGTACTTC
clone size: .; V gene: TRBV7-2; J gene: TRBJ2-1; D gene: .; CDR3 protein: CASSPVRDEQFF; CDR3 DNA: TGTGCCAGCAGCCCAGTGCGCGATGAGCAGTTCTTC
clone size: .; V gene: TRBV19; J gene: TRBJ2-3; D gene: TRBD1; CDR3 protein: CASSAGQGKTSTDTQYF; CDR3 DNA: TGTGCCAGTAGTGCCGGACAGGGGAAGACTAGCACAGATACGCAGTATTTT
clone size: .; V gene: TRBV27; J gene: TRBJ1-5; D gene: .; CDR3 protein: CASSFQGSRQPQHF; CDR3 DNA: TGTGCCAGCAGTTTTCAGGGAAGCCGCCAGCCCCAGCATTTT
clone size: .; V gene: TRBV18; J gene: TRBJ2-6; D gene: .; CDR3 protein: CASSPRGAPSGANVLTF; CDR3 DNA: TGTGCCAGCTCACCCAGGGGGGCCCCATCTGGGGCCAACGTCCTGACTTTC
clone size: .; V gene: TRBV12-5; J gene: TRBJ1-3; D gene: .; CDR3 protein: CASGLVTGSGNTIYF; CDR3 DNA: TGTGCTAGTGGTTTGGTAACGGGCTCTGGAAACACCATATATTTT
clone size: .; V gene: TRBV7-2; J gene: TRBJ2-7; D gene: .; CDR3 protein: CASSLEKVSSYEQYF; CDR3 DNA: TGTGCCAGCAGCTTAGAAAAGGTTAGCTCCTACGAGCAGTACTTC
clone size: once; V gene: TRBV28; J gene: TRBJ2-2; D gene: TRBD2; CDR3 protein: CASSSTQSTSGRAYRLKAGELFF; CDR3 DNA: TGTGCCAGCAGTTCAACGCAATCTACTAGCGGGAGGGCCTATCGGCTTAAGGCCGGGGAGCTGTTTTTT
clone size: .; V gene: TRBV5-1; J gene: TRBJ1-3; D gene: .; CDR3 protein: CASSLQSPGPGNTIYF; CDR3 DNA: TGCGCCAGCAGCTTGCAGAGCCCGGGGCCTGGAAACACCATATATTTT
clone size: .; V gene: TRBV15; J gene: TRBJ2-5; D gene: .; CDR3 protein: CATLAGGNQETQYF; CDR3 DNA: TGTGCCACTCTAGCCGGGGGCAACCAAGAGACCCAGTACTTC
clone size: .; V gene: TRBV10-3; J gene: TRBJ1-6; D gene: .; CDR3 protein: CAISDTGRPLHF; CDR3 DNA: TGTGCCATCAGTGATACCGGCAGGCCTCTCCACTTT
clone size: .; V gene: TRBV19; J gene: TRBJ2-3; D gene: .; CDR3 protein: CATSSSRPTTDTQYF; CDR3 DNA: TGTGCCACCTCGAGCTCGCGACCCACCACAGATACGCAGTATTTT
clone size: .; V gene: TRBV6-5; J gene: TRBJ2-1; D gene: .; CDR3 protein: CASSYSREGEQFF; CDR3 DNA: TGTGCCAGCAGTTACTCGAGGGAAGGGGAGCAGTTCTTC
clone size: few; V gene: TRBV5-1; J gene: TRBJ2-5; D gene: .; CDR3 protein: CASSFGPQETQYF; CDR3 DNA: TGCGCCAGCAGCTTCGGCCCCCAAGAGACCCAGTACTTC
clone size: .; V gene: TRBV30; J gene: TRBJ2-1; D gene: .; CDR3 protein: CAWNRVSNEQFF; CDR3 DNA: TGTGCCTGGAACAGGGTGAGCAATGAGCAGTTCTTC
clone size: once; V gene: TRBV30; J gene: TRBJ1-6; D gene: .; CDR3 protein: CAWMGGRNSPLHF; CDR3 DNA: TGTGCCTGGATGGGGGGCAGGAATTCACCCCTCCACTTT
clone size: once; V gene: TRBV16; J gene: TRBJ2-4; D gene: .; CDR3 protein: CASSPGPQAKSVAKNIQYF; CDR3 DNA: TGTGCCAGCAGCCCCGGACCCCAGGCCAAATCCGTAGCCAAAAACATTCAGTACTTC
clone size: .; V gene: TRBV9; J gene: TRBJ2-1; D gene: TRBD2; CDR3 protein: CASSVVGIAGGPNEQFF; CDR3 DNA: TGTGCCAGCAGCGTAGTCGGAATAGCGGGGGGGCCGAATGAGCAGTTCTTC
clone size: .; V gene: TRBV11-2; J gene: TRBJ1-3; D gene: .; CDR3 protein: CASSLSAGAIYF; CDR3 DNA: TGTGCCAGCAGCCTTAGCGCTGGGGCCATATATTTT
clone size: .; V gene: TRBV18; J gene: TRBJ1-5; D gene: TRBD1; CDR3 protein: CASSPQERQGNQPQHF; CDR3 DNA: TGTGCCAGCTCACCGCAAGAGAGACAGGGGAATCAGCCCCAGCATTTT
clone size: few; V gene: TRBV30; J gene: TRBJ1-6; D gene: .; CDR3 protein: CAWSMGDVSPLHF; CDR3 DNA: TGTGCCTGGAGTATGGGGGATGTTTCACCCCTCCACTTT
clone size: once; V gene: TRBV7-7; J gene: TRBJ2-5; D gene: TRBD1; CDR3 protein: CASSTDRAETQYF; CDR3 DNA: TGTGCCAGCAGCACGGACAGGGCGGAGACCCAGTACTTC
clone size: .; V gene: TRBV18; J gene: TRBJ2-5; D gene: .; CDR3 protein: CASSSGSQETQYF; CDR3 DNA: TGTGCCAGCTCAAGCGGCAGCCAAGAGACCCAGTACTTC
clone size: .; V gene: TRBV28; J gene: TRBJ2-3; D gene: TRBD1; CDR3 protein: CASSLGDRSVDTQYF; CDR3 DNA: TGTGCCAGCAGTTTGGGGGACAGGAGCGTTGATACGCAGTATTTT
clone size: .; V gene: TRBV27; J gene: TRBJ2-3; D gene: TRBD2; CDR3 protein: CASMRRGGADTQYF; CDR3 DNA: TGTGCCAGCATGCGGCGGGGGGGGGCAGATACGCAGTATTTT
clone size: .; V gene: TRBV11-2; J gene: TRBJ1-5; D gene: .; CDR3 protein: CASSLEDSNQPQHF; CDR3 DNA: TGTGCCAGCAGCTTAGAGGATAGCAATCAGCCCCAGCATTTT
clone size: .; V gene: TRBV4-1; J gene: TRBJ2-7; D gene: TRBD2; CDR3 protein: CASSQGSAGRDYEQYF; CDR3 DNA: TGCGCCAGCAGCCAAGGAAGCGCAGGGAGGGATTACGAGCAGTACTTC
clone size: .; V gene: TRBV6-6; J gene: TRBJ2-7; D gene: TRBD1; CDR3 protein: CASSSDRDRIYEQYF; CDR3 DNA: TGTGCCAGCAGTTCCGACCGGGACAGGATCTACGAGCAGTACTTC
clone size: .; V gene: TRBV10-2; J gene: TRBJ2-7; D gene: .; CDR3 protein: CASRPDPPGPYEQYF; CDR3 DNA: TGCGCCAGCAGACCAGACCCCCCGGGCCCCTACGAGCAGTACTTC
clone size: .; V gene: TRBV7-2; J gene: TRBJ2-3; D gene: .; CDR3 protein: CASGEGVSTDTQYF; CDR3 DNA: TGTGCCAGCGGGGAAGGGGTTAGCACAGATACGCAGTATTTT
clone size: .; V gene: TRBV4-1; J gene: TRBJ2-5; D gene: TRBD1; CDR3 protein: CASSQPGTGAETQYF; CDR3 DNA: TGCGCCAGCAGCCAACCGGGGACAGGGGCAGAGACCCAGTACTTC